The 14 T cell receptor beta chains below were found in one sample sequenced in a study of persistence of HIV-infected CD4 T cells. These receptors have no known antigen. Sequencing used immunoSEQ version 4 in survey mode. The data were produced by immunoSEQ multiplex PCR, yet TCRdb's version contains in-frame clones alone and is incomplete. The table lists about 40,000 clones, 78% of them singletons, with 12% to 15% in the top ten. The stimulus was an HIV-1 Gag 15-mer peptide pool, 0.85 to 1 ug/peptide/mL. Memory cells lacking CD40L and CD69 with high CD45RO were sorted. The material sequenced was CD4+ T cells sorted from PBMCs after 18-hour stimulation, taken from a patient who received antiretroviral therapy. Source of these receptors: an adult man with HIV who was CMV-seropositive.

The chain is built from TRBV14 and TRBJ1-2; D is undetermined. The germline gives CDR1 SGHDN, CDR2 FVKESK. The CDR3 has 13 residues. V lost 4 bases, J lost 7 bases, and 13 bases lay in between. The CDR3 protein is CASSPSGIGGYTF. CDR3 in DNA: TGTGCCAGCAGCCCGTCCGGGATCGGTGGCTACACCTTC.

The gene calls are TRBV15 and TRBJ2-7; 8 bases line up with TRBD2. V lost 0 bases and J lost 5; bases outside the gene matches: 3. Germline-derived CDR1 and CDR2 are LNHNV and YYDKDF (reference sequence). This CDR3 is 14 amino acids long. The CDR3 nucleotides read TGTGCCACCAGCAGAGAAGGGACTAGAAACGAGCAGTACTTC. It translates to CATSREGTRNEQYF.

This clone was observed once. This chain uses TRBV4-1 with TRBJ2-7; no firm D call. V was cut by 0 bases and J by 2 bases, with 5 bases left in between. This CDR3 has 13 residues. The germline V gene encodes CDR1 MGHRA and CDR2 YSYEKL. For the CDR3, the DNA is TGCGCCAGCAGCCAAGATCGAGCCTACGAGCAGTACTTC. Its protein product is CASSQDRAYEQYF.

V is TRBV29-1 and J is TRBJ2-3, with D possibly matching TRBD1 (6 bases). V was cut by 8 bases and J by 4 bases, with 19 bases left in between. This CDR3 comprises 14 residues. Looked up from germline, CDR1 is SQVTM and CDR2 is ANQGSEA. The CDR3 here is CSLRDTQGPDTQYF. CDR3 coding DNA: TGCAGCCTGAGGGACACCCAGGGGCCAGATACGCAGTATTTT.

J is TRBJ1-4 and V is TRBV20-1; no reliable D call. Trimming took 2 bases from V and 7 from J, leaving 5 bases between them. CDR3 length: 11 amino acids. Germline V gene sequence: CDR1 DFQATT, CDR2 SNEGSKA (reference sequence). The CDR3 region is CSARILEKLFF. CDR3 DNA: TGCAGTGCTAGAATCCTTGAAAAACTGTTTTTT.

CDR3: CASSSRDRPPSNIQYF. CDR3 DNA: TGTGCCAGCAGCTCCCGGGACAGACCCCCCAGCAACATTCAGTACTTC. The chain uses TRBV7-9 and TRBJ2-4; 7 bases match TRBD1. Germline V gives CDR1 SEHNR, CDR2 FQNEAQ (reference sequence). The J segment lost 7 bases and the V segment lost 4 bases, leaving 13 bases of the junction unmatched. The CDR3 is 16 residues long.

The chain links TRBV9 to TRBJ2-1, with 15 bases that match TRBD2. The CDR3 runs 18 residues. CDR1 is SGDLS, CDR2 YYNGEE, per germline. The V segment lost 4 bases and the J segment 1 base; nucleotides outside the gene matches: 6. The CDR3 spells CASSRGLAGGQSYNEQFF. The CDR3 bases are TGTGCCAGCAGCCGAGGACTAGCGGGAGGGCAATCCTACAATGAGCAGTTCTTC.

The genes are TRBV3-1 (or the pseudogene TRBV3-2) and TRBJ1-1; no reliable D call. CDR1 is LGHDT, CDR2 YNNKEL, per germline (reference sequence). Trimming removed 1 base at V and 8 bases at J, with 11 bases between. The CDR3 sequence is 13 residues long. CDR3 in amino acids: CASSQGLGSEAFF. The CDR3 DNA follows: TGTGCCAGCAGCCAAGGATTGGGGTCGGAAGCTTTCTTT.

This clone was detected only once. The rearrangement joins TRBV15 to TRBJ1-2, with TRBD1 matching over 7 bases. This CDR3 spans 16 amino acids. CDR1 is LNHNV and CDR2 is YYDKDF in the germline V gene (reference sequence). V was pared by 0 bases and J by 7 bases, with 11 bases of the junction left unmatched. CDR3 in amino acids: CATSRDKGQGGSGYTF. In nucleotides, the CDR3 is TGTGCCACCAGCAGAGATAAGGGGCAGGGGGGTAGTGGCTACACCTTC.

The chain employs TRBV29-1 and TRBJ2-7, with 8 bases matching TRBD1. This CDR3 has 13 residues. With V trimmed by 4 bases and J by 13 bases, 15 bases remained unmatched. Germline assignment: CDR1 SQVTM and CDR2 ANQGSEA. This chain's CDR3 is CSVGLAWGQERYF. The DNA for the CDR3 is TGCAGCGTTGGATTGGCATGGGGACAGGAACGTTACTTC.

This chain joins TRBV6-5 and TRBJ1-1, with 7 bases identical to TRBD1. The CDR3 consists of 13 residues. The germline gives CDR1 MNHEY, CDR2 SVGAGI. V trimming: 5 bases; J trimming: 4 bases; junction bases outside the gene matches: 4. The CDR3 spells CASSPQGGTEAFF. Here the CDR3 DNA reads TGTGCCAGCAGTCCCCAGGGGGGCACTGAAGCTTTCTTT.

This chain connects TRBV6-1 to TRBJ1-5; TRBD1 agrees at 10 bases. The germline CDR1 and CDR2 sequences are MNHNS and SASEGT. With 6 bases clipped from V and 5 bases from J, the junction kept 13 bases outside the gene matches. This CDR3 is built from 17 residues. CDR3 loop: CASRELGQGWEYQPQHF. The CDR3 DNA is TGTGCCAGCAGAGAACTGGGACAGGGGTGGGAGTATCAGCCCCAGCATTTT.

The chain uses TRBV10-3 and TRBJ1-2; 7 nucleotides line up with TRBD1. Germline CDR1 reads ENHRY; CDR2 reads SYGVKD. The CDR3 is 14 residues long. V gave up 4 bases and J gave up 4 bases; unmatched junction bases: 6. CDR3 sequence (DNA): TGTGCCATCAGTGCTGGGACAGAGACCTATGGCTACACCTTC. It is translated as CAISAGTETYGYTF.

The rearrangement uses TRBV7-3 and TRBJ2-7; TRBD1 aligns across 8 bases. The V and J ends lost 5 bases and 5 bases, in that order; junction bases with no gene match: 5. The CDR3 loop spans 13 amino acids. Germline-derived CDR1 and CDR2 are SGHTA and FQGTGA. CDR3 bases: TGTGCCAGCAGCACCCGACAGGGGAACGAGCAGTACTTC. Its protein product is CASSTRQGNEQYF.